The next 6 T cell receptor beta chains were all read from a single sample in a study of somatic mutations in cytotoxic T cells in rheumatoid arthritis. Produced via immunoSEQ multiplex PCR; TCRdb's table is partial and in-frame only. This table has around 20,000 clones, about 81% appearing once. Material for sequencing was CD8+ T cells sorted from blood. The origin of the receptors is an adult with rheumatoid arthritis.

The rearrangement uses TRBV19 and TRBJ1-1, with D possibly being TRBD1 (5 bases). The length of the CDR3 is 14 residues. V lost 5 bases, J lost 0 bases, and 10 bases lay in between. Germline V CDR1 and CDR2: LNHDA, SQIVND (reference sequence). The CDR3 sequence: CASSAGQMNTEAFF. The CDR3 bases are TGTGCCAGTAGTGCGGGGCAGATGAACACTGAAGCTTTCTTT.

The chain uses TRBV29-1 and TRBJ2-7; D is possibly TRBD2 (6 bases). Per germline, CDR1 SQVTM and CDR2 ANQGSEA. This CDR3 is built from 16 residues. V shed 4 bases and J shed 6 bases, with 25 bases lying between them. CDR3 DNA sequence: TGCAGCGTTGTAGGTACACAGACCGATTCCGGGAGCGAGCAGTACTTC. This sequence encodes CSVVGTQTDSGSEQYF.

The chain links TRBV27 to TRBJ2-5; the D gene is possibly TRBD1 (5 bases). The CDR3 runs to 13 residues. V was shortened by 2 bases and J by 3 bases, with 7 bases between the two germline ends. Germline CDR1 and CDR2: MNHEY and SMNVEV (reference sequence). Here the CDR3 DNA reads TGTGCCAGCAGTTTAGGCAGGGAAGAGACCCAGTACTTC. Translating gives CASSLGREETQYF.

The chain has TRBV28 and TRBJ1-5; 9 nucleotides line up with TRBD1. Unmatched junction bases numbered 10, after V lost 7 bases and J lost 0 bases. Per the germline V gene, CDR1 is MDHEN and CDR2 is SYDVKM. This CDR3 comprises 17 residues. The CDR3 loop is CASILTGGIYSNQPQHF. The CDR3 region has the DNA TGTGCCAGCATCTTGACAGGGGGAATTTATAGCAATCAGCCCCAGCATTTT. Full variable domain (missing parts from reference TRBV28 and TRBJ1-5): DVKVTQSSRYLVKRTGEKVFLECVQDMDHENMFWYRQDPGLGLRLIYFSYDVKMKEKGDIPEGYSVSREKKERFSLILESASTNQTSMYLCASILTGGIYSNQPQHFGDGTRLSIL.

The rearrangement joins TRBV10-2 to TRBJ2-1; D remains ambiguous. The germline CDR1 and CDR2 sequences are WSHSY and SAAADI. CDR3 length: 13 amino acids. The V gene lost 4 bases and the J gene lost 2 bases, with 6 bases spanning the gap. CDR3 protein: CASSVGTYNEQFF. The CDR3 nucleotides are TGCGCCAGCAGTGTGGGCACCTACAATGAGCAGTTCTTC.

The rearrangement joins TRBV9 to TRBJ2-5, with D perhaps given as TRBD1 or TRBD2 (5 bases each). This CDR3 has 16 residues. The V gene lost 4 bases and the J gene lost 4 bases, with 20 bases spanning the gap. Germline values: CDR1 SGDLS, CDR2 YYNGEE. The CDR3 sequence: CASSTRGVMRGETQYF. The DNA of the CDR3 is TGTGCCAGCAGCACCCGAGGGGTCATGAGGGGAGAGACCCAGTACTTC.